This is a list of T cell receptor beta chains from one sample in a study of blood T cell repertoires in COVID-19. Some clones are missing from TCRdb's copy, which holds only in-frame ones; the method was immunoSEQ multiplex PCR. The sample contains a few hundred thousand clones, 70% to 75% of which appear only once. The material sequenced was peripheral blood. Receptors were obtained from an elderly woman with acute or convalescent COVID-19. Both conserved end residues are part of each CDR3. A D gene is named only where the DNA matches it firmly. The listing skips clone size in some rows; elsewhere it reads once, few, many or a size class.

V gene	J gene	clone size	D gene	CDR3 DNA	CDR3 protein
TRBV12-1	TRBJ2-2	.	.	TGTGCCAGCAGCTTTATCCGGGAGAGGACCGGGGAGCTGTTTTTT	CASSFIRERTGELFF
TRBV15	TRBJ1-5	few	.	TGTGCCACCAGCAGAGATTCCCAGGTGGATCAGCCCCAGCATTTT	CATSRDSQVDQPQHF
TRBV6-5	TRBJ2-2	.	.	TGTGCCATCGCCCCCGGCAGGCGTGGTACCGGGGAGCTGTTTTTT	CAIAPGRRGTGELFF
TRBV6-5	TRBJ2-7	many	TRBD2	TGTGCCAGCATCTCGGGGGGCTACGAGCAGTACTTC	CASISGGYEQYF
TRBV16	TRBJ1-3	once	.	TGTGCCAGCAGCCAATCTATTCCCGGGGCTGGAAACACCATATATTTT	CASSQSIPGAGNTIYF
TRBV19	TRBJ1-5	once	.	TGTGCCAGTATGTGGGGCACCTCGGGCAATCAGCCCCAGCATTTT	CASMWGTSGNQPQHF
TRBV27	TRBJ1-5	.	.	TGTGCCAGCAGTTTACGGGGCGGGAGGGGTCAGCCCCAGCATTTT	CASSLRGGRGQPQHF
TRBV10-3	TRBJ1-4	.	.	TGTGCCATCAGTGACGGTCCGGGTGCTAATGAAAAACTGTTTTTT	CAISDGPGANEKLFF
TRBV5-4	TRBJ1-6	.	.	TGTGCCAGCAGCTCAAAAACAGACGGGAGTTATAATTCACCCCTCCACTTT	CASSSKTDGSYNSPLHF
TRBV2	TRBJ2-7	.	TRBD1	TGTGCCGGCAATGCCCAAGGGGGCCCGACCTACGAGCAGTACTTC	CAGNAQGGPTYEQYF
TRBV5-4	TRBJ2-7	few	.	TGTGCCAGCAGCTTAAACGGGAGAGGTAACGAGCAGTACTTC	CASSLNGRGNEQYF
TRBV5-1	TRBJ2-7	.	TRBD2	TGCGCCAGCAGCTCCGGGGGGGCGACCTACGAGCAGTACTTC	CASSSGGATYEQYF
TRBV6-5	TRBJ2-3	.	.	TGTGCCAGCAGACAACAGGGGGGGGGCACAGATACGCAGTATTTT	CASRQQGGGTDTQYF
TRBV2	TRBJ1-2	.	.	TGTGCCAGCAGTGAATCAGTGGTTCATGGCTACACCTTC	CASSESVVHGYTF
TRBV7-2	TRBJ2-7	.	.	TGTGCCAGCAGCTTAGCGGGCACCCTCTCCTACGAGCAGTACTTC	CASSLAGTLSYEQYF
TRBV19	TRBJ2-7	once	TRBD1	TGTGCCAGTAGTCTCCGGGACAGCTCCTACGAGCAGTACTTC	CASSLRDSSYEQYF
TRBV6-5	TRBJ2-7	.	TRBD1	TGTGCCAGCAGCTTAACCGGGACAGCTCCTCTTAAGCAGTACTTC	CASSLTGTAPLKQYF
TRBV19	TRBJ2-6	.	TRBD1	TGTGCCAGTAGTCCGTTTGGGTGGACAGGGGTAGCGGCTGGGGCCAACGTCCTGACTTTC	CASSPFGWTGVAAGANVLTF
TRBV19	TRBJ1-1	.	TRBD1	TGTGCCAGTAGTATTAGGGACAGGGCTTTTGAAGCTTTCTTT	CASSIRDRAFEAFF
TRBV6-5	TRBJ1-1	many	.	TGTGCCAGCAGTAAACAGGAAGCGAACACTGAAGCTTTCTTT	CASSKQEANTEAFF
TRBV7-6	TRBJ1-2	.	TRBD1	TGTGCCAGCAGCTTAGCGCCGACAGGGGGGCGAAGCAGCTACACCTTC	CASSLAPTGGRSSYTF
TRBV7-9	TRBJ2-7	.	TRBD2	TGTGCCAGCAGCTTCATTTGGGCGGGGGGCTACTATACTTCCTACGAGCAGTACTTC	CASSFIWAGGYYTSYEQYF
TRBV19	TRBJ2-3	.	.	TGTGCCAGTAGTATCGGAGGAGTCGGCACAGATACGCAGTATTTT	CASSIGGVGTDTQYF
TRBV4-1	TRBJ1-1	.	.	TGCGCCAGCAGCCATACCGGGACACAGAACACTGAAGCTTTCTTT	CASSHTGTQNTEAFF
TRBV7-9	TRBJ2-1	.	TRBD2	TGTGCCAGCAGCTCCCGCCCGGGGGGAGGCCCCTTCAATGAGCAGTTCTTC	CASSSRPGGGPFNEQFF
TRBV3-1/TRBV3-2	TRBJ1-6	few	TRBD1	TGTGCCAGCAGCCAAAGGTCGGGGACAGGGAATTCACCCCTCCACTTT	CASSQRSGTGNSPLHF
TRBV9	TRBJ2-7	few	TRBD1	TGTGCCAGCAGCGTAGATCGCGACAGGGGACGCGAGCAGTACTTC	CASSVDRDRGREQYF
TRBV12-2	TRBJ2-3	.	.	TGTGCAAGTCGCTTAGTTGTGACTAGCGGGAGAAACACAGATACGCAGTATTTT	CASRLVVTSGRNTDTQYF
TRBV28	TRBJ2-3	few	.	TGTGCCAGCAGTTCAACAGATACGCAGTATTTT	CASSSTDTQYF
TRBV29-1	TRBJ2-5	.	TRBD2	TGCAGCGCCGGGGGACTACTCCAAGAGACCCAGTACTTC	CSAGGLLQETQYF
TRBV7-9	TRBJ1-2	.	.	TGTGCCAGCACCGGGGGGAGAAACTATGGCTACACCTTC	CASTGGRNYGYTF
TRBV7-2	TRBJ1-2	.	.	TGTGCCAGCAGCCAGGTCGGGATCACGAACTATGGCTACACCTTC	CASSQVGITNYGYTF
TRBV9	TRBJ1-2	.	TRBD1	TGTGCCAGCAGCCCTGGACAGGGTAACTATGGCTACACCTTC	CASSPGQGNYGYTF
TRBV5-6	TRBJ2-5	.	.	TGTGCCAGCAGCTTCGGAGGGTTTAGGGAGACCCAGTACTTC	CASSFGGFRETQYF
TRBV11-2	TRBJ1-3	.	TRBD1	TGTGCCAGCAGCTTAGAACCGACAGGGGCTGGAAACACCATATATTTT	CASSLEPTGAGNTIYF
TRBV11-2	TRBJ2-5	.	.	TGTGCCAGCAGCCAGGGGACCCAAGAGACCCAGTACTTC	CASSQGTQETQYF